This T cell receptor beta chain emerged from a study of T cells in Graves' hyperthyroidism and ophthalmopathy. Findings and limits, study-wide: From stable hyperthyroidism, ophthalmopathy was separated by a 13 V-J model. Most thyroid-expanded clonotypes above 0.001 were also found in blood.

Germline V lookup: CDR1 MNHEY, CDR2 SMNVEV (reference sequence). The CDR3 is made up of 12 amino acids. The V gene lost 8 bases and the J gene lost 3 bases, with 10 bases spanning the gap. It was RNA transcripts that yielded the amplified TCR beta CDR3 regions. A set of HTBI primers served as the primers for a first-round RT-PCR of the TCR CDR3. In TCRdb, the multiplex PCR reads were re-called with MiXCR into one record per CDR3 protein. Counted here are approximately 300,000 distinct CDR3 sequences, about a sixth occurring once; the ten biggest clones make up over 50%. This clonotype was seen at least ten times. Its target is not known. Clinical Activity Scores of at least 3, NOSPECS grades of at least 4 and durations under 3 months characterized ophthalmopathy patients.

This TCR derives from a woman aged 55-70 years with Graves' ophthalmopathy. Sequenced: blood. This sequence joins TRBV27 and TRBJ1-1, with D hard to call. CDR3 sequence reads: CASRSEDTEAFF. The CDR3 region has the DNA TGTGCCAGCCGATCCGAGGACACTGAAGCTTTCTTT.